This TCR beta chain stems from a study of glioma-infiltrating T cells. Study-level background: Samples included WHO grade II oligodendrogliomas or astrocytomas and initial-diagnosis grade IV glioblastomas. Sequencing aimed for about 4- to 11-fold coverage of about a million peripheral T cells.

Using RNA template, CDR3s of TCR alpha and beta were amplified with iRepertoire arm-PCR. Input was roughly 95-450 ng of tissue mRNA or PBMC total RNA. MiXCR, applied by TCRdb to the multiplex PCR reads, yields one record per CDR3 protein. The sample consists of 300,000 to 450,000 distinct CDR3 sequences, 35% to 45% of them appearing once. Remarks on this clonotype: Its specificity is not known. This could be a read error, since a much larger clone is one nucleotide away.

Whole-study findings and limits: Tissue-blood divergence was below expectation in non-neoplastic patients, above in gliomas.

CDR3 length equals 12 residues. Trimming stripped 1 base from V and 9 bases from J, with 7 bases between. The germline CDR1 and CDR2 sequences are MNHEY and SMNVEV (reference sequence). V usage is TRBV27 and J usage is TRBJ2-1; D remains unclear. Specimen: glioma tissue, nonneoplastic brain tissue, or PBMCs (not recorded which). This sequence was found in a human donor with low-grade glioma or glioblastoma, undergoing nonglioma brain surgery, or in good health (not recorded which). CDR3: CASSLLWSEQFF. The CDR3 DNA follows: TGTGCCAGCAGTTTATTGTGGAGTGAGCAGTTCTTC.